Each of the 13 T cell receptor beta chains below was sequenced from the same sample in a study of cytomegalovirus exposure and HLA in healthy donors. PCR primers comprised 60 Vbeta and 13 Jbeta primers. TCRdb keeps only in-frame clones here, not all; method: immunoSEQ multiplex PCR. Of around 150,000 clones in the sample, approximately 80% are singletons; the top ten hold approximately 2%. Sequencing input: PBMCs. The receptors come from a female donor in good health and CMV-seropositive.

The gene calls are TRBV30 and TRBJ1-2, with TRBD1 matching over 8 bases. Germline CDR1 reads GTSNPN; CDR2 reads SVGIG (reference sequence). The junction had 12 bases not matched to a gene; V was cut back by 2 bases and J by 4 bases. The CDR3 is 16 amino acids. The CDR3 coding sequence is TGTGCCTGGAGTCATAACCACGGACAGGGTACCTATGGCTACACCTTC. This sequence encodes CAWSHNHGQGTYGYTF.

V is TRBV7-3 and J is TRBJ2-1; 9 bases agree with TRBD2. Germline CDR1 reads SGHTA; CDR2 reads FQGTGA. This CDR3 is built from 15 residues. V trimming: 3 bases; J trimming: 7 bases; junction bases outside the gene matches: 7. The CDR3 here is CASSFASGVKNEQFF. In DNA form, the CDR3 reads TGTGCCAGCAGCTTCGCTAGCGGGGTCAAAAATGAGCAGTTCTTC.

This clone was seen only a few times. This chain connects TRBV5-1 to TRBJ2-2; TRBD1 matches 11 bases. The CDR3 contains 16 residues. The germline CDR1 and CDR2 sequences are SGHRS and YFSETQ. V was clipped by 5 bases and J by 4 bases; unmatched bases: 7. The CDR3 DNA reads as TGCGCCAGCAGTCGCGGACAGGGGGCGCCCACCGGGGAGCTGTTTTTT. It translates to CASSRGQGAPTGELFF. The full variable domain, completed using reference TRBV5-1 and TRBJ2-2, is KAGVTQTPRYLIKTRGQQVTLSCSPISGHRSVSWYQQTPGQGLQFLFEYFSETQRNKGNFPGRFSGRQFSNSRSEMNVSTLELGDSALYLCASSRGQGAPTGELFFGEGSRLTVL.

The gene calls are TRBV7-7 and TRBJ2-5, with a possible D match to TRBD1 (6 bases). Germline V gene sequence: CDR1 SSHAT, CDR2 FNYEAQ (reference sequence). This CDR3 is built from 14 residues. Trimming stripped 5 bases from V and 2 bases from J, with 12 bases between. As DNA, the CDR3 is TGTGCCAGCAGCGACGGGACACCTCAAGAGACCCAGTACTTC. Protein product: CASSDGTPQETQYF.

V and J are TRBV9 and TRBJ2-7; tentative D call: TRBD2 (7 bases). Trimming stripped 1 base from V and 3 bases from J, with 14 bases between. Germline values: CDR1 SGDLS, CDR2 YYNGEE. CDR3 length equals 15 residues. CDR3 protein: CASSVSVGGRYEQYF. The DNA for the CDR3 is TGTGCCAGCAGCGTATCCGTCGGGGGGCGCTACGAGCAGTACTTC.

The chain links TRBV19 to TRBJ2-3, with TRBD2 matching 11 bases. Germline V gene lookup returns CDR1 LNHDA and CDR2 SQIVND (reference sequence). Trimming at V came to 5 bases and at J to 2 bases, leaving 6 bases not matched to a gene. This CDR3 contains 16 residues. The chain's CDR3 is CASSPGLADFTDTQYF. The CDR3 nucleotides are TGTGCCAGTAGTCCGGGACTAGCGGACTTCACAGATACGCAGTATTTT.

This clone appeared once. The chain employs TRBV15 and TRBJ2-5; D gene unclear. Looked up from germline, CDR1 is LNHNV and CDR2 is YYDKDF (reference sequence). The CDR3 consists of 13 residues. Between the trimmed V and J ends, which lost 0 bases and 5 bases, there was a span of 7 bases. CDR3 sequence reads: CATSRDHVETQYF. CDR3 nucleotide sequence: TGTGCCACCAGCAGAGATCATGTGGAGACCCAGTACTTC.

The chain uses TRBV6-4 and TRBJ1-2; D gene unclear. The length of the CDR3 is 12 residues. The germline CDR1 and CDR2 sequences are MRHNA and SNTAGT. V lost 7 bases and J lost 5, with 11 bases in between. The chain's CDR3 is CASTPSRYGYTF. As DNA, the CDR3 is TGTGCCAGCACACCTTCACGGTATGGCTACACCTTC.

V and J are TRBV11-2 and TRBJ1-1; 7 bases match TRBD1. Trimming removed 1 base from V and 8 bases from J; junction bases left unmatched: 4. The CDR3 has 13 residues. The germline V gene encodes CDR1 SGHAT and CDR2 FQNNGV. DNA for the CDR3: TGTGCCAGCAGCTTAGGGCGGGGACAGGAAGCTTTCTTT. Protein sequence: CASSLGRGQEAFF.

This clone came up a few times. The chain recombines TRBV5-4 with TRBJ2-6; a possible D gene is TRBD2 (6 bases). Looked up from germline, CDR1 is SGHNT and CDR2 is YYREEE (reference sequence). CDR3 length equals 15 residues. V was trimmed by 4 bases and J by 0 bases, leaving 8 bases between them. The CDR3 spells CASSHGSSGANVLTF. The DNA of the CDR3 is TGTGCCAGCAGCCACGGGAGCTCTGGGGCCAACGTCCTGACTTTC.

The chain couples TRBV25-1 to TRBJ2-7; 8 nucleotides align to TRBD2. The V segment lost 3 bases and the J segment 4 bases; nucleotides outside the gene matches: 5. Germline lookup yields CDR1 MGHDK and CDR2 SYGVNS. The CDR3 contains 14 residues. In DNA, the CDR3 is TGTGCCAGCAGTGACAGCGGGAGCAGGTACGAGCAGTACTTC. Translating gives CASSDSGSRYEQYF.

This clone was seen once. The CDR3 DNA reads as TGCGCCAGCAGTCAATCAGGGTGGCAGGACTCGACCTACGAGCAGTACTTC. Translated, it gives CASSQSGWQDSTYEQYF. V usage is TRBV23-1 and J usage is TRBJ2-7, with D possibly TRBD2 on 5 matching bases. TRBV23-1 is given ORF status, its function remaining uncertain. The V end lost 0 bases, the J end lost 2 bases, and 17 bases lay between the germline ends. This CDR3 has 17 residues.

The chain recombines TRBV2 with TRBJ2-7; tentative D call: TRBD1 (6 bases). The germline gives CDR1 SNHLY, CDR2 FYNNEI. The ends were cut back, 8 bases at V and 2 bases at J, with 13 bases in the middle. CDR3 length: 13 amino acids. As DNA, the CDR3 is TGTGCCAGCCTTAAGGGACACGCCTACGAGCAGTACTTC. Amino acid sequence: CASLKGHAYEQYF.